The 12 T cell receptor beta chains below all came from one sample that was sequenced in a study of Graves' ophthalmopathy and Graves' hyperthyroidism. TCR beta CDR3 regions were amplified from RNA transcripts. RT-PCR was first run with HTBI primers, then multiplex PCR in a second round. TCRdb reprocessed the multiplex PCR reads with MiXCR, giving one entry per CDR3 protein. The sample records approximately 700,000 distinct CDR3 sequences, roughly two fifths being singletons. The sample consisted of peripheral blood. The source is an adult man with Graves' ophthalmopathy.

This clonotype is a singleton in its sample. The J gene is TRBJ2-5, the V gene TRBV7-2; D uncertain. The CDR3 spans 16 residues. Looked up from germline, CDR1 is SGHTA and CDR2 is FQGNSA. Trimming took 5 bases from V and 5 from J, leaving 21 bases between them. The CDR3 here is CASSNHHLGSGETQYF. CDR3 DNA sequence: TGTGCCAGCAGCAATCACCACCTCGGATCGGGTGAGACCCAGTACTTC.

The CDR3 loop reads CSARTGTATEAFF. The CDR3 DNA reads as TGCAGTGCTAGAACAGGGACCGCCACTGAAGCTTTCTTT. The genes are TRBV20-1 and TRBJ1-1; D is perhaps TRBD1 (6 bases). V lost 2 bases to trimming and J lost 4 bases, with 11 bases between them. The CDR3 has 13 residues. Germline CDR1 DFQATT, CDR2 SNEGSKA (reference sequence).

This clonotype was seen a handful of times. The chain combines TRBV2 with TRBJ1-2; 8 nucleotides match TRBD1. V lost 5 bases, J lost 4 bases, and 9 bases stayed unmatched. Germline CDR1 reads SNHLY; CDR2 reads FYNNEI. CDR3 length equals 15 residues. CDR3 region: CASSPRTGPSYGYTF. CDR3 coding DNA: TGTGCCAGCAGTCCCCGGACAGGGCCGTCCTATGGCTACACCTTC.

A word on this clonotype: Mismatch with germline at one junction end may stem from a read error. CDR3 coding DNA: TGTGCCAGCAGTGAAGCGCGCGGATTTGAAGCTTTCTTT. Its translation: CASSEARGFEAFF. The gene calls are TRBV10-3 and TRBJ1-1; D unclear. The CDR3 covers 13 residues. Germline V gene sequence: CDR1 ENHRY, CDR2 SYGVKD.

The chain joins TRBV30 to TRBJ1-1, with D uncertain. CDR1 is GTSNPN and CDR2 is SVGIG in the germline V gene (reference sequence). V was shortened by 4 bases and J by 3 bases, with 6 bases between the two germline ends. The CDR3 spans 11 residues. The CDR3 here is CAWTTYTEAFF. The CDR3 DNA is TGTGCCTGGACCACCTACACTGAAGCTTTCTTT.

The chain is built from TRBV30 and TRBJ1-5; no firm D call. Between the trimmed V and J ends, which lost 2 bases and 6 bases, there was a span of 11 bases. Looked up from germline, CDR1 is GTSNPN and CDR2 is SVGIG (reference sequence). This CDR3 region has 13 residues. The CDR3 region has the DNA TGTGCCTGGAGTTCCCGTTGGGGTCAGCCCCAGCATTTT. Its translation is CAWSSRWGQPQHF.

In this sample, this clonotype turned up many times. The chain joins TRBV12-3 or TRBV12-4 to TRBJ1-5; D perhaps matches TRBD1 (5 bases). Trimming removed 6 bases at V and 6 bases at J, with 9 bases between. This CDR3 contains 12 residues. The CDR3 DNA sequence: TGTGCCAGCAGACTCGACAGTCAGCCCCAGCATTTT. This sequence encodes CASRLDSQPQHF.

In its sample, this clonotype was seen a few times. The V gene is TRBV9, the J gene TRBJ2-7; tentatively, D is TRBD1 (6 bases). Germline CDR1 is SGDLS and CDR2 is YYNGEE. V lost 0 bases and J lost 1, with 11 bases in between. The length of the CDR3 is 15 residues. In DNA, the CDR3 is TGTGCCAGCAGCGTAGGGGCAGGGGTGTCCTACGAGCAGTACTTC. It translates to CASSVGAGVSYEQYF.

The V call is TRBV14, the J call TRBJ2-7; D is undetermined. Looked up from germline, CDR1 is SGHDN and CDR2 is FVKESK. Trimming cost V 1 base and J 4 bases, with 11 bases left between them. This CDR3 comprises 14 residues. This CDR3 reads CASSQVGLQYEQYF. The CDR3 DNA sequence: TGTGCCAGCAGCCAAGTCGGGCTACAGTACGAGCAGTACTTC.

A word on this clonotype: A much bigger clone sits one base away, suggesting this may be a read error. The chain couples TRBV9 to TRBJ1-1; 7 bases are a match to TRBD1. The junction had 9 bases not matched to a gene; V was cut back by 7 bases and J by 6 bases. Germline V gene lookup returns CDR1 SGDLS and CDR2 YYNGEE. The CDR3 runs 13 residues. CDR3 DNA sequence: TGTGCCAGCCGCCCGCGACAGGGATCTGAAGCTTTCTTT. This codes for CASRPRQGSEAFF.

This clonotype was seen many times. The chain has TRBV7-2 and TRBJ2-7, with D possibly TRBD2 on 5 matching bases. Germline CDR1 and CDR2: SGHTA and FQGNSA. The CDR3 spans 14 residues. Trimming pared 5 bases from V and 0 bases from J, leaving 11 bases between. DNA of the CDR3: TGTGCCAGCAGCCGGACTGTGAGCTCCTACGAGCAGTACTTC. It codes for CASSRTVSSYEQYF.

The J gene is TRBJ2-5, the V gene TRBV29-1; 8 bases line up with TRBD1. Germline V gene data show CDR1 as SQVTM and CDR2 as ANQGSEA. The junction had 12 bases not matched to a gene; V was cut back by 7 bases and J by 5 bases. The CDR3 consists of 14 residues. The CDR3 loop is CSARDRTRGETQYF. CDR3 DNA: TGCAGCGCTCGGGACAGGACCCGAGGGGAGACCCAGTACTTC.